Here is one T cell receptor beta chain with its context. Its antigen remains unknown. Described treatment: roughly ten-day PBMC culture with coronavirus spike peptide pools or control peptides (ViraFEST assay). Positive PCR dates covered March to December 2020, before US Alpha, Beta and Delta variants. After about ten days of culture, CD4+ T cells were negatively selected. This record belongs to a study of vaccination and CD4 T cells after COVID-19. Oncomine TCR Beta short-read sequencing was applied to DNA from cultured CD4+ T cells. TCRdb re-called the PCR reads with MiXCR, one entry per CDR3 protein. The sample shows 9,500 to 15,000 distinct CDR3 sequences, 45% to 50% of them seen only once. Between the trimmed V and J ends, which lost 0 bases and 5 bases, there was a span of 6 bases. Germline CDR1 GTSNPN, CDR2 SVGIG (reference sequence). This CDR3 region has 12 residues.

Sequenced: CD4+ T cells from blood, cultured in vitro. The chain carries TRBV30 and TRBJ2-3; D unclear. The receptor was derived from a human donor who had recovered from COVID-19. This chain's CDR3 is CAWSVSGDTQYF. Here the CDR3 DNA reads TGTGCCTGGAGTGTTTCAGGAGATACGCAGTATTTT.